The source of this T cell receptor (beta chain) is a study of shared clonotypes between healthy human individuals. All donors qualified as healthy HIV-negative adults and had experienced no recent acute infections or vaccinations. There are 12 residues in the CDR3. The germline V gene has CDR1 MNHNS and CDR2 SASEGT. As originally analysed: ImmunoSEQ sequences covered only the junction and lacked quality scores; filtering therefore differed. Produced via immunoSEQ multiplex PCR; TCRdb's table is partial and in-frame only. V, J and clone size were drawn from that table, and D and trimming were deduced from the DNA. The repertoire has some 1.5 million clones, 98% of them found once; the top ten carry approximately 0.44%.

The specimen was naive CD4+ T cells sorted from blood. This sample's subset: CD45RA+ positively selected. This TCR was recovered from a man younger than 40 in good health. The chain uses TRBV6-1 and TRBJ2-7; 10 nucleotides agree with TRBD1. The CDR3 protein is CATGGTLYEQYF. The CDR3, as DNA: TGTGCGACAGGGGGCACCCTCTACGAGCAGTACTTC.